Listed below are T cell receptor beta chains from one sample, sequenced in a study of vaccination and CD4 T cells after COVID-19. Which antigens these TCRs recognize remains unknown. TCRdb re-analysed the PCR reads in MiXCR, keeping a single row per CDR3 protein. The sample holds around 20,000 distinct CDR3 sequences, around 60% seen once. Sample: CD4+ T cells from blood, cultured in vitro, taken after SARS-CoV-2 vaccination. Receptors were obtained from a human donor who received a COVID-19 vaccine. Both conserved end residues are part of each CDR3. Each record gives: V gene, J gene, D gene, clone size, CDR3 DNA, CDR3 protein. The D gene is left open where the match is weak. The size entry is marked missing in some rows and otherwise reads once, few, many or a size class.

TRBV6-1	TRBJ1-5	NA	NA	TGTGCCAGCATGGCAGAGTATAGCAATCAGCCCCAGCATTTT	CASMAEYSNQPQHF
TRBV24-1	TRBJ1-6	NA	NA	TGTGCCACCAGTGATTCCGACCCCATCCTCTATAATTCACCCCTCCACTTT	CATSDSDPILYNSPLHF
TRBV12-5	TRBJ2-3	TRBD1	NA	TGTGCTAGTGGACCAGGACAGGGTGGAACAGATACGCAGTATTTT	CASGPGQGGTDTQYF
TRBV2	TRBJ1-5	NA	NA	TGTGCCAGCAGTGATGCACGGGGGGCAGCGTCCCAGCATTTT	CASSDARGAASQHF
TRBV20-1	TRBJ1-1	TRBD1	NA	TGCAGTGCTTCGACAGGGGGCGGTTATGGCGAAGCTTTCTTT	CSASTGGGYGEAFF
TRBV6-1	TRBJ1-3	NA	few	TGTGCCAGCAGGAACCCAGGGCAGAGAAACACCATATATTTT	CASRNPGQRNTIYF
TRBV19	TRBJ2-2	NA	NA	TGTGCCAGTAGCACTACCAGGGGTACCGGGGAGCTGTTTTTT	CASSTTRGTGELFF
TRBV7-8	TRBJ1-1	NA	NA	TGTGCCAGCAGCTTAGTAGGGGACACTGAAGCTTTCTTT	CASSLVGDTEAFF
TRBV5-1	TRBJ1-2	NA	NA	TGCGCCAGCAGCTCTATACGTACGGGACTTTATGGCTACACCTTC	CASSSIRTGLYGYTF
TRBV15	TRBJ1-1	TRBD1	NA	TGTGCCACCAGCAGAGATCTCTCCCAGGGGGTAGTGTTGAACACTGAAGCTTTCTTT	CATSRDLSQGVVLNTEAFF
TRBV6-5	TRBJ1-5	NA	few	TGTGCCAGCAGTTCGGAGTGGGGGAATCAGCCCCAGCATTTT	CASSSEWGNQPQHF
TRBV5-6	TRBJ1-1	TRBD1	NA	TGTGCCAGCAGCTTGGACAGGGGCAATTCGAACACTGAAGCTTTCTTT	CASSLDRGNSNTEAFF
TRBV12-3/TRBV12-4	TRBJ2-4	TRBD2	NA	TGTGCCAGCAGTTTAGGGGGCAGGGAGGGCATTCAGTACTTC	CASSLGGREGIQYF
TRBV7-9	TRBJ1-1	NA	NA	TGTGCCAGCAGACCCGGGACACAGGATCTAATGAACACTGAAGCTTTCTTT	CASRPGTQDLMNTEAFF
TRBV27	TRBJ2-3	TRBD2	few	TGTGCCAGCAGTTTATGGTCTAGCGGGGAAACCACAGATACGCAGTATTTT	CASSLWSSGETTDTQYF
TRBV5-1	TRBJ2-7	TRBD1	NA	TGCGCCAGCAGTGTGGGACAGGGGTCCTACGAGCAGTACTTC	CASSVGQGSYEQYF
TRBV25-1	TRBJ1-1	NA	NA	TGTGCCAGCAGTGACCCCAGGAAAATGAACACTGAAGCTTTCTTT	CASSDPRKMNTEAFF
TRBV19	TRBJ2-1	TRBD2	NA	TGTGCCAGTAGTATGGGCGGGGGAGCTTTTTTCTCGTACAATGAGCAGTTCTTC	CASSMGGGAFFSYNEQFF
TRBV6-1	TRBJ1-6	NA	NA	TGTGCCAGCATCCAAGCACGGGGTAGAAATTCACCCCTCCACTTT	CASIQARGRNSPLHF
TRBV19	TRBJ1-1	NA	NA	TGTGCCAGTAGTTACAAGGGGGTAGGGAACACTGAAGCTTTCTTT	CASSYKGVGNTEAFF
TRBV2	TRBJ1-3	NA	NA	TGTGCCAGCAGTGTGCAATTTACTGGAAACACCATATATTTT	CASSVQFTGNTIYF
TRBV5-5	TRBJ2-2	TRBD1	NA	TGTGCCAGCAGCTTCGAGACAGGGATACCCGGGGAGCTGTTTTTT	CASSFETGIPGELFF
TRBV5-8	TRBJ2-2	NA	NA	TGTGCCAGCAGCTTGTCGGGGCTGAGGGGGACCGGGGAGCTGTTTTTT	CASSLSGLRGTGELFF
TRBV7-8	TRBJ2-3	TRBD2	NA	TGTGCCAGCAGCTTCTCCCTAGCGGGGGGGCAGTCAGATACGCAGTATTTT	CASSFSLAGGQSDTQYF
TRBV7-2	TRBJ1-5	TRBD1	once	TGTGCCAGCAGCCCCCAGGGGGATAGCAATCAGCCCCAGCATTTT	CASSPQGDSNQPQHF